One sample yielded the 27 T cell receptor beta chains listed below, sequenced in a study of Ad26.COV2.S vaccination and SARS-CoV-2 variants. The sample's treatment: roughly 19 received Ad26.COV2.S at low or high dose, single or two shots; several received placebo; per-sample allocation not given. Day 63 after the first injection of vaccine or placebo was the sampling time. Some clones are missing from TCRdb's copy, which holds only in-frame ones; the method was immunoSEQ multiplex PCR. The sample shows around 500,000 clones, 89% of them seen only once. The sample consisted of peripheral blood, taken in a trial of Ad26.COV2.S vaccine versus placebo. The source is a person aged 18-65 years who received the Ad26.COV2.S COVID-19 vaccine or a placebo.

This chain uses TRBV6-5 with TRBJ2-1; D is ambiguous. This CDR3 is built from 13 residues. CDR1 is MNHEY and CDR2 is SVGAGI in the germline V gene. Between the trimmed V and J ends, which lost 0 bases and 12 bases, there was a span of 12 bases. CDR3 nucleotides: TGTGCCAGCAGTTACTCGCACCAACACATGCAGTTCTTC. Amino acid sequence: CASSYSHQHMQFF.

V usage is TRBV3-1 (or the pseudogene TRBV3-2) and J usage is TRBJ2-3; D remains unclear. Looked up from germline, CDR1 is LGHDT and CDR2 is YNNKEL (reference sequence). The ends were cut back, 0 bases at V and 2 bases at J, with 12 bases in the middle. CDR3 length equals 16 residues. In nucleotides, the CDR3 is TGTGCCAGCAGCCAAGATTCTGGCGGCCACACAGATACGCAGTATTTT. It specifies CASSQDSGGHTDTQYF.

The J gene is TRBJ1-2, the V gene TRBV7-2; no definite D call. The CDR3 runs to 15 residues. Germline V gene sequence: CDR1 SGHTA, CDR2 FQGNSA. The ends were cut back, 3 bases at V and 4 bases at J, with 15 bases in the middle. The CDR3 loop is CASSFPSPWGYGYTF. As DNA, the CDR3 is TGTGCCAGCAGCTTTCCATCTCCTTGGGGCTATGGCTACACCTTC.

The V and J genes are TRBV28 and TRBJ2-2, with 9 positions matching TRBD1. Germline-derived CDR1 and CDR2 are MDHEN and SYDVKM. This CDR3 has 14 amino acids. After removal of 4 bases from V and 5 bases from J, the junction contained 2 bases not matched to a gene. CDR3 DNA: TGTGCCAGCAGTTCTGGACAGGGGACCGGGGAGCTGTTTTTT. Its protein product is CASSSGQGTGELFF.

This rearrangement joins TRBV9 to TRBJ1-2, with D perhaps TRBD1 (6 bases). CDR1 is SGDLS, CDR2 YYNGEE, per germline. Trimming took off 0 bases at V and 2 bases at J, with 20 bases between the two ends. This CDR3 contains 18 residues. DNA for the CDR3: TGTGCCAGCAGCGTAGCCGCGGGACACCGCGTATCCAACTATGGCTACACCTTC. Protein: CASSVAAGHRVSNYGYTF.

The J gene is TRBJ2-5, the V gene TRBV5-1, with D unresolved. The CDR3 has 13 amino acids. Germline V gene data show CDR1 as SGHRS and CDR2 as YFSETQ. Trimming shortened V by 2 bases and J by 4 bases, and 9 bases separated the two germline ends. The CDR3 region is CASSLVGLETQYF. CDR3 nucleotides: TGCGCCAGCAGCTTAGTAGGGCTAGAGACCCAGTACTTC. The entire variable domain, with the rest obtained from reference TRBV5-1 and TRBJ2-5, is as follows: KAGVTQTPRYLIKTRGQQVTLSCSPISGHRSVSWYQQTPGQGLQFLFEYFSETQRNKGNFPGRFSGRQFSNSRSEMNVSTLELGDSALYLCASSLVGLETQYFGPGTRLLVL.

In DNA form, the CDR3 reads TGTGCCAGCAGAACAGGGGGCGCGGGTGGAAACACCATATATTTT. Its protein is CASRTGGAGGNTIYF. The V gene is TRBV6-5, the J gene TRBJ1-3, with TRBD1 matching 9 bases. V lost 6 bases and J lost 3; bases outside the gene matches: 6. The germline V gene encodes CDR1 MNHEY and CDR2 SVGAGI. The CDR3 sequence is 15 residues long.

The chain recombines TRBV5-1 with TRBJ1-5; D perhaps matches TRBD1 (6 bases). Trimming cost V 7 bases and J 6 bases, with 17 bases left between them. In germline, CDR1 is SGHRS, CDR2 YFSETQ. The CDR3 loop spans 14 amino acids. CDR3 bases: TGCGCCAGCTCTCAAGGGACAACAGGTCAGCCCCAGCATTTT. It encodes CASSQGTTGQPQHF.

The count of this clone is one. For the CDR3, the DNA is TGCGCCAGCAGGACCTCGGGGGGCCAGGGTGAAAAACTGTTTTTT. It is translated as CASRTSGGQGEKLFF. This chain uses TRBV4-3 with TRBJ1-4; D is possibly TRBD1 (6 bases). The CDR3 totals 15 residues. CDR1 is LGHNA and CDR2 is YSLEER in the germline V gene. The germline V and J ends were trimmed by 6 bases and 7 bases, with 18 bases remaining between them.

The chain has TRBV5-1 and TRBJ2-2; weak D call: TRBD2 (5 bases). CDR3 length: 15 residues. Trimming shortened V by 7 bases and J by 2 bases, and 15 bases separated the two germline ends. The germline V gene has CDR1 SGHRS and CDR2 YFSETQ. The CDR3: CASHRDLVNTGELFF. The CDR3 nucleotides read TGCGCCAGCCATCGGGATTTGGTCAACACCGGGGAGCTGTTTTTT.

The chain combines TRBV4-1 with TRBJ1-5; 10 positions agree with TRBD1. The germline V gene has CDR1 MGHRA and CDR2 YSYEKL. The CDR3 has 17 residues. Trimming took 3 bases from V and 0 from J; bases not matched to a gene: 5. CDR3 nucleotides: TGCGCCAGCAGCCAGTGGGACAGGGGCGGTAGCAATCAGCCCCAGCATTTT. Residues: CASSQWDRGGSNQPQHF.

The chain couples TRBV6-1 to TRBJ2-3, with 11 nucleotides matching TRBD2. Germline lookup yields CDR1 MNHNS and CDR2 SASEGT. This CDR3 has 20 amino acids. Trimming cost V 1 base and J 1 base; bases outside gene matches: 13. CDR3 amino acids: CASSEGLGLAGGARTDTQYF. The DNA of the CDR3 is TGTGCCAGCAGTGAAGGTTTGGGTCTAGCGGGGGGCGCACGCACAGATACGCAGTATTTT.

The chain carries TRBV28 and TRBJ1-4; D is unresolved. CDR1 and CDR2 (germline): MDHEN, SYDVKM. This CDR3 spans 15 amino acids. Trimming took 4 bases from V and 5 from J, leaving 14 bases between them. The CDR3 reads CASSSPLKWNEKLFF. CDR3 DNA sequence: TGTGCCAGCAGTTCTCCTCTCAAATGGAATGAAAAACTGTTTTTT.

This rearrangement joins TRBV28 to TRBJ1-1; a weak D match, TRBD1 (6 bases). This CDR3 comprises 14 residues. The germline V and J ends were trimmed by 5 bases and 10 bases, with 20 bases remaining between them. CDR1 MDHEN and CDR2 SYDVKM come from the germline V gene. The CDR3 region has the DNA TGTGCCAGCAGTCTTCATGGACAGCGCGAGGGAGCTTTCTTT. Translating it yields CASSLHGQREGAFF.

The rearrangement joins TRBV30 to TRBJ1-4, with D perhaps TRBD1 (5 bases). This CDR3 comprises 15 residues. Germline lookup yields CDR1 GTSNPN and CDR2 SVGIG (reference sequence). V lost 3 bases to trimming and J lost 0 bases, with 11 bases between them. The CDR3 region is CAWSLDRATNEKLFF. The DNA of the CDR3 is TGTGCCTGGAGCCTCGACAGAGCAACTAATGAAAAACTGTTTTTT.

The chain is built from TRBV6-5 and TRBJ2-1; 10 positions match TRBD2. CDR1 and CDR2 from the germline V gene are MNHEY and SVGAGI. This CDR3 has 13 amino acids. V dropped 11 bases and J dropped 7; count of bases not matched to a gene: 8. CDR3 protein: CAVGAGGHNEQFF. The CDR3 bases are TGTGCCGTCGGAGCGGGGGGGCATAATGAGCAGTTCTTC.

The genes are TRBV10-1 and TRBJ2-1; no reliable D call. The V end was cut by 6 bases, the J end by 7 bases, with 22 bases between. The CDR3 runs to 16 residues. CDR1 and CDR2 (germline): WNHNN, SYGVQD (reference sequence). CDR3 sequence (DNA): TGCGCCAGCAGCGCACGACTGAAAGCCTCAGGTAATGAGCAGTTCTTC. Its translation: CASSARLKASGNEQFF.

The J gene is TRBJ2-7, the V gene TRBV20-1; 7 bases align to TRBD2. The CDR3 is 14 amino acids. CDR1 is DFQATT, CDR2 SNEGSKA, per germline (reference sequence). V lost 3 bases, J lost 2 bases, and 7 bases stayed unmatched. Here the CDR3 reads CSASYERGPYEQYF. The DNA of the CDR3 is TGCAGTGCTAGTTACGAGCGGGGACCCTACGAGCAGTACTTC.

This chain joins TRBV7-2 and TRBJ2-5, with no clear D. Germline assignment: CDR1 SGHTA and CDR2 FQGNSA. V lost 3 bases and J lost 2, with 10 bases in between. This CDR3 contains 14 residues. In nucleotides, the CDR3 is TGTGCCAGCAGCTTGTTTGGGTTGCAAGAGACCCAGTACTTC. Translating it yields CASSLFGLQETQYF. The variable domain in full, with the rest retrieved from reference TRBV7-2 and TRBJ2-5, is GAGVSQSPSNKVTEKGKDVELRCDPISGHTALYWYRQSLGQGLEFLIYFQGNSAPDKSGLPSDRFSAERTGGSVSTLTIQRTQQEDSAVYLCASSLFGLQETQYFGPGTRLLVL.

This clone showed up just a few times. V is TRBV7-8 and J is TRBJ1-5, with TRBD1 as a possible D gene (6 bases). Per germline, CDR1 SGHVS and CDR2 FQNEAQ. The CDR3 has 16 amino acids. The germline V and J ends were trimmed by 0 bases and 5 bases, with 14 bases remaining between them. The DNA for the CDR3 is TGTGCCAGCAGCTTAGCCCGGACAGTCGGATATCAGCCCCAGCATTTT. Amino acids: CASSLARTVGYQPQHF.

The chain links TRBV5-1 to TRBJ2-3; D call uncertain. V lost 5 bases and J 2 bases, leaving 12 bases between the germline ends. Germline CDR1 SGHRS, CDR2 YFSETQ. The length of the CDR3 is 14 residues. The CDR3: CASSGVPSTDTQYF. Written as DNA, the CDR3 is TGCGCCAGCAGTGGCGTACCTTCCACAGATACGCAGTATTTT.

The CDR3 spells CASSPRRNTEAFF. CDR3 sequence (DNA): TGTGCCAGCAGTCCTCGGCGGAACACTGAAGCTTTCTTT. J is TRBJ1-1 and V is TRBV27; D gene uncertain. CDR1 and CDR2 from the germline V gene are MNHEY and SMNVEV (reference sequence). Trimming shortened V by 5 bases and J by 1 base, and 8 bases separated the two germline ends. The CDR3 extends over 13 amino acids.

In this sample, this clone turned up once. The DNA for the CDR3 is TGTGCCAGCAGCCAGGGGACAGGGGGTTCCTACGAGCAGTACTTC. Encoded protein: CASSQGTGGSYEQYF. The genes are TRBV3-1 (or the pseudogene TRBV3-2) and TRBJ2-7; 11 positions agree with TRBD1. Trimming took 3 bases from V and 1 from J; bases not matched to a gene: 2. Germline V gene sequence: CDR1 LGHDT, CDR2 YNNKEL (reference sequence). The CDR3 has 15 amino acids.

The CDR3 sequence is CASRRQLNTEAFF. The CDR3 DNA follows: TGTGCCAGTAGGAGACAGCTTAACACTGAAGCTTTCTTT. The rearrangement joins TRBV19 to TRBJ1-1; weak D call: TRBD1 (5 bases). The CDR3 runs 13 residues. Germline lookup yields CDR1 LNHDA and CDR2 SQIVND (reference sequence). Trimming left V 6 bases short and J 2 bases short, with 10 bases between.

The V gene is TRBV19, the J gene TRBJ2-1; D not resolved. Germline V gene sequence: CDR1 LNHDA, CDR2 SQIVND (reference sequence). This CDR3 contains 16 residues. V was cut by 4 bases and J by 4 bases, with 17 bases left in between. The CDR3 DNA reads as TGTGCCAGTAGTAGACAACACACGTTTCTATACAATGAGCAGTTCTTC. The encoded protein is CASSRQHTFLYNEQFF.

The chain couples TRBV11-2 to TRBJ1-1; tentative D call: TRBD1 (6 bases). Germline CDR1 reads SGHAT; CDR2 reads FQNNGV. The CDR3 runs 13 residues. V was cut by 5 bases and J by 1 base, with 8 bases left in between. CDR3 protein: CASSADRNTEAFF. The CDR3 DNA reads TGTGCCAGCAGCGCGGACAGGAACACTGAAGCTTTCTTT.

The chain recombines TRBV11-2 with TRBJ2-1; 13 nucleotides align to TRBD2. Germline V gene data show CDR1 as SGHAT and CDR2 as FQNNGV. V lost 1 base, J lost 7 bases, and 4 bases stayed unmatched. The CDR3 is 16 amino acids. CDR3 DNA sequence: TGTGCCAGCAGCTTAGGTGGGACTAGCGGGACGAATGAGCAGTTCTTC. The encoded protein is CASSLGGTSGTNEQFF.